This T cell receptor (beta chain) was retrieved from a study of T cell repertoires in cytomegalovirus infection. About the study: Shared public TCR beta signatures pointed to both CMV infection and a matching HLA type.

General study findings and limits: Public TCR beta family frequency separated CMV-and-HLA carriers, including in an independent cohort. The study found HLA-C-restricted CMV-specific TCR beta clonotypes dominating the ex vivo response.

This clonotype turned up a few times. What it recognizes is unknown. The CDR3 extends over 15 amino acids. V was pared by 3 bases and J by 8 bases, with 8 bases of the junction left unmatched. CDR1 DFQATT and CDR2 SNEGSKA come from the germline V gene (reference sequence). Via MiXCR, TCRdb re-called the reads, giving one row per CDR3 protein. The profile shows a few hundred thousand distinct CDR3 sequences, roughly an eighth of them singletons. This rearrangement joins TRBV20-1 to TRBJ2-1; TRBD2 agrees at 12 bases. Sequenced: PBMCs. This clonotype was obtained from a human donor in good health (CMV status not recorded). Some clones in this sample may be carry-over from other donors' samples. CDR3 sequence: CSASASGRASDEQFF. The CDR3 DNA reads as TGCAGTGCTAGTGCTAGCGGGAGGGCAAGCGATGAGCAGTTCTTC.